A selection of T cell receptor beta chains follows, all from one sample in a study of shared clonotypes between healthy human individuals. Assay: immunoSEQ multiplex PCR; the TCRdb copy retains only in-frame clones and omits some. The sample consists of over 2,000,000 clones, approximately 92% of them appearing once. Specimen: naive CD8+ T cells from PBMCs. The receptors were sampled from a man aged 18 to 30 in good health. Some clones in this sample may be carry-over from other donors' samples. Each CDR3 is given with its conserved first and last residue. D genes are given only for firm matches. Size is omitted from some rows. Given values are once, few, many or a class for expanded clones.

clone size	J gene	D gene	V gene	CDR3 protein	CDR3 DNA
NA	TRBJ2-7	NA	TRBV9	CASSVDGSTAYEQYF	TGTGCCAGCAGCGTAGACGGGAGTACCGCCTACGAGCAGTACTTC
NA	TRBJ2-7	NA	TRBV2	CASSEAGRQYEQYF	TGTGCCAGCAGTGAAGCAGGCAGGCAATACGAGCAGTACTTC
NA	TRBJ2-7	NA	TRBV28	CASRLWPGETYEQYF	TGTGCCAGCCGTCTGTGGCCAGGGGAGACCTACGAGCAGTACTTC
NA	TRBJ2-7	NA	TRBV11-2	CASSLGQASYEQYF	TGTGCCAGCAGCTTAGGGCAAGCGTCCTACGAGCAGTACTTC
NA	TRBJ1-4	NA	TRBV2	CASSERLPANEKLFF	TGTGCCAGCAGTGAACGACTCCCCGCTAATGAAAAACTGTTTTTT
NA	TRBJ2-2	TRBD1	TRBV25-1	CASSALRAGGPGELFF	TGTGCCAGCAGTGCGTTGCGGGCAGGGGGCCCCGGGGAGCTGTTTTTT
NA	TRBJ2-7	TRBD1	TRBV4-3	CASSDSRDRVHEQYF	TGCGCCAGCAGCGACTCCCGGGACAGGGTCCACGAGCAGTACTTC
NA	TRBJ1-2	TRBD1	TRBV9	CASSAKTGGYVYGYTF	TGTGCCAGCAGCGCCAAGACAGGGGGATACGTCTATGGCTACACCTTC
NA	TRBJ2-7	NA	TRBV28	CASSQTSFHEQYF	TGTGCCAGCAGTCAGACTAGTTTCCACGAGCAGTACTTC
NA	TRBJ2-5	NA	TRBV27	CASRLQGAETQYF	TGTGCCAGCAGGCTTCAAGGCGCAGAGACCCAGTACTTC
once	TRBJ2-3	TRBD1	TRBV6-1	CASRTGLSTDTQYF	TGTGCCAGCAGGACAGGGCTTAGTACAGATACGCAGTATTTT
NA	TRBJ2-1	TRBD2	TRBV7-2	CASSTRTSGTGEQFF	TGTGCCAGCAGCACGAGGACTAGCGGGACCGGTGAGCAGTTCTTC
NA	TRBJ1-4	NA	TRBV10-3	CAISEGSAPLRNEKLFF	TGTGCCATCAGTGAAGGGTCAGCCCCCTTGCGTAATGAAAAACTGTTTTTT
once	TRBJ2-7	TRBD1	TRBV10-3	CASSDRGDSYYEQYF	TGTGCCTCTTCGGACAGGGGAGACTCCTACTACGAGCAGTACTTC
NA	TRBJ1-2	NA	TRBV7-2	CASSFLQGKAGYTF	TGTGCCAGCAGCTTCCTCCAGGGAAAGGCTGGCTACACCTTC